Sequencing of this T cell receptor beta chain was carried out in a study of blood T cell repertoires in COVID-19. Whole-study context: There were acute and convalescent COVID-19 samples, and they came from the United States, Italy and Spain. Sample material is recorded as cDNA or gDNA derived from T cells, B-cell-depleted T cells, or PBMCs.

Method: immunoSEQ multiplex PCR; TCRdb's copy keeps in-frame clones and lacks some. The sample holds tens of thousands of clones; over 70% are singletons and the top ten take 25% to 40%. This CDR3 contains 16 residues. Losses at the gene ends were 0 bases for V and 2 bases for J; bases not matched to a gene: 6. The V gene's germline CDR1 is SGHDN and CDR2 FVKESK. Sequencing was done on a sample of peripheral blood. The chain employs TRBV14 and TRBJ2-7; 8 nucleotides align to TRBD1. The TCR originated in a human donor in a cohort sampled during active COVID-19. The CDR3 loop reads CASSQEDGQGPYEQYF. CDR3 DNA: TGTGCCAGCAGCCAAGAGGACGGACAGGGCCCCTACGAGCAGTACTTC.